The rows below give T cell receptor beta chains drawn from one sample of a study of shared clonotypes between healthy human individuals. Clones were read by immunoSEQ multiplex PCR, and TCRdb kept only the in-frame ones, dropping some. The table has a few hundred thousand clones, about nine tenths seen once; the top ten hold around 15%. Sequencing was done on a sample of memory CD8+ T cells sorted from blood. The receptor source for this set is a man younger than 35 in good health. CDR3s include the opening cysteine and the closing phenylalanine or tryptophan. The D gene is left open where the match is weak. A row's size may be missing; if present it is once, few, many or a size class.

CDR3aa: CASSQAVGGRDEKLFF
CDR3nt: TGCGCCAGCAGCCAAGCGGTAGGAGGGAGGGATGAAAAACTGTTTTTT
j_gene: TRBJ1-4
len: 16
abundance: NA
d_gene: NA
v_gene: TRBV4-1

CDR3aa: CASSPPEGSGYTF
CDR3nt: TGTGCCAGCAGCCCCCCCGAGGGATCTGGCTACACCTTC
j_gene: TRBJ1-2
len: 13
abundance: NA
d_gene: NA
v_gene: TRBV13

CDR3aa: CASSGPLGGLTDTQYF
CDR3nt: TGTGCCAGCAGCGGCCCGCTGGGCGGGCTTACAGATACGCAGTATTTT
j_gene: TRBJ2-3
len: 16
abundance: NA
d_gene: NA
v_gene: TRBV9

CDR3aa: CSVQDGGGAEAFF
CDR3nt: TGCAGCGTCCAGGACGGGGGTGGCGCTGAAGCTTTCTTT
j_gene: TRBJ1-1
len: 13
abundance: NA
d_gene: NA
v_gene: TRBV29-1

CDR3aa: CASSARWGQNYGYTF
CDR3nt: TGTGCCAGCAGCGCAAGATGGGGACAGAACTATGGCTACACCTTC
j_gene: TRBJ1-2
len: 15
abundance: NA
d_gene: TRBD1
v_gene: TRBV9

CDR3aa: CASSRTGQGWIYEQFF
CDR3nt: TGTGCCAGCAGCCGGACGGGACAGGGGTGGATCTATGAGCAGTTCTTC
j_gene: TRBJ2-1
len: 16
abundance: once
d_gene: TRBD1
v_gene: TRBV11-2

CDR3aa: CASSQDLAVSYEQYF
CDR3nt: TGCGCCAGCAGCCAAGATCTTGCGGTCTCCTACGAGCAGTACTTC
j_gene: TRBJ2-7
len: 15
abundance: NA
d_gene: NA
v_gene: TRBV4-3

CDR3aa: CASSPTRAGASYYQETQYF
CDR3nt: TGTGCCAGCAGCCCTACGAGGGCGGGGGCCTCTTATTACCAAGAGACCCAGTACTTC
j_gene: TRBJ2-5
len: 19
abundance: NA
d_gene: NA
v_gene: TRBV7-9

CDR3aa: CASSQNRDRLYEQYF
CDR3nt: TGCGCCAGCAGCCAAAACCGGGACAGACTCTACGAGCAGTACTTC
j_gene: TRBJ2-7
len: 15
abundance: NA
d_gene: TRBD1
v_gene: TRBV4-1

CDR3aa: CASSPTFPPYEQYF
CDR3nt: TGTGCCAGCAGCCCGACGTTTCCCCCCTACGAGCAGTACTTC
j_gene: TRBJ2-7
len: 14
abundance: NA
d_gene: NA
v_gene: TRBV5-4

CDR3aa: CASRNEGSADTQYF
CDR3nt: TGTGCCAGCCGCAACGAAGGGAGTGCAGATACGCAGTATTTT
j_gene: TRBJ2-3
len: 14
abundance: NA
d_gene: NA
v_gene: TRBV6-5

CDR3aa: CASSSPGQGQETQYF
CDR3nt: TGTGCCAGCAGCAGTCCGGGACAGGGTCAAGAGACCCAGTACTTC
j_gene: TRBJ2-5
len: 15
abundance: NA
d_gene: TRBD1
v_gene: TRBV5-4

CDR3aa: CASSESQGVHEQYF
CDR3nt: TGTGCCAGCAGTGAAAGTCAGGGGGTACACGAGCAGTACTTC
j_gene: TRBJ2-7
len: 14
abundance: NA
d_gene: TRBD1
v_gene: TRBV6-1